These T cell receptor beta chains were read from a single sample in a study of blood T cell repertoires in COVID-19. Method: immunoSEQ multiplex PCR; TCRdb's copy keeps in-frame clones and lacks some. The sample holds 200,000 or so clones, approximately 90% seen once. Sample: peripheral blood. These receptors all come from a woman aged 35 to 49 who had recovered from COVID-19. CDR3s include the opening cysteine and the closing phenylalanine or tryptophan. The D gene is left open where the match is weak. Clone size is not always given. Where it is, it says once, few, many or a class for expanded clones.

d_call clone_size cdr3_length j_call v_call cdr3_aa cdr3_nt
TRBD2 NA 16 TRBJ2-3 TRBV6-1 CASSERTSGRGDTQYF TGTGCCAGCAGTGAAAGGACTAGCGGGAGGGGGGATACGCAGTATTTT
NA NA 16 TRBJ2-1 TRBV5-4 CASSLTGGTGTHEQFF TGTGCCAGCAGCTTGACCGGAGGGACTGGGACTCATGAGCAGTTCTTC
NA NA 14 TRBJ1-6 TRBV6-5 CASTHPEDNSPLHF TGTGCCAGCACCCATCCGGAGGATAATTCACCCCTCCACTTT
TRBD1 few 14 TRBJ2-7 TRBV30 CAWSVSGGTDEQYF TGTGCCTGGAGTGTATCAGGGGGCACCGACGAGCAGTACTTC
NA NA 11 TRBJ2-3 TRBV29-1 CSVGAMDTQYF TGCAGCGTTGGAGCAATGGATACGCAGTATTTT
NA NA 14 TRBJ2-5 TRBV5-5 CASSPQGLPETQYF TGTGCCAGCAGCCCTCAGGGGTTGCCGGAGACCCAGTACTTC
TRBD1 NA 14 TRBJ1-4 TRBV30 CAWRGGQGGEKLFF TGTGCCTGGAGGGGAGGACAGGGCGGTGAAAAACTGTTTTTT
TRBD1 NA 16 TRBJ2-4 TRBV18 CASSPPGQGTKNIQYF TGTGCCAGCTCACCACCTGGACAGGGAACCAAAAACATTCAGTACTTC
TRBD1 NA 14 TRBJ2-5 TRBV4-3 CASSQETGGTTQYF TGCGCCAGCAGCCAAGAAACAGGGGGAACGACCCAGTACTTC
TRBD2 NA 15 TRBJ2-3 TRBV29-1 CSVLTSGLPFDTQYF TGCAGCGTGCTGACTAGCGGGTTACCGTTTGATACGCAGTATTTT
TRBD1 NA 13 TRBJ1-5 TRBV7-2 CASSPDRDQPQHF TGTGCCAGCAGCCCAGACAGGGATCAGCCCCAGCATTTT
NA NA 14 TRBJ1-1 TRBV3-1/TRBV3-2 CASSQDQGATEAFF TGTGCCAGCAGCCAAGATCAGGGCGCCACTGAAGCTTTCTTT
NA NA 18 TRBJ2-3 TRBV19 CASSMARTIGLGADTQYF TGTGCCAGTAGTATGGCGCGGACGATAGGACTCGGCGCAGATACGCAGTATTTT
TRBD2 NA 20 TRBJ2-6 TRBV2 CASSDTSGTRISSGANVLTF TGTGCCAGCAGTGATACTAGCGGGACCCGGATTTCCTCTGGGGCCAACGTCCTGACTTTC
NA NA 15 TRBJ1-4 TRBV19 CASSIEERTNEKLFF TGTGCCAGTAGTATAGAGGAGCGGACTAATGAAAAACTGTTTTTT
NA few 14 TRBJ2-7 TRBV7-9 CASSPLTRWDEQYF TGTGCCAGCAGCCCGCTGACCAGGTGGGACGAGCAGTACTTC
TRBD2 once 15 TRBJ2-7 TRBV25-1 CASSSGLAGLNEQYF TGTGCCAGCAGTTCGGGACTAGCGGGACTAAACGAGCAGTACTTC
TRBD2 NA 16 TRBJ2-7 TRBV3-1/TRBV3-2 CASSQDPGLARGEQYF TGTGCCAGCAGCCAAGATCCGGGACTAGCAAGGGGCGAGCAGTACTTC
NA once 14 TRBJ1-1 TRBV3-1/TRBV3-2 CASSQDRANTEAFF TGTGCCAGCAGCCAAGACAGGGCCAACACTGAAGCTTTCTTT
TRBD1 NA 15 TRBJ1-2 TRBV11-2 CASSLGYRGAYGYTF TGTGCCAGCAGCTTAGGTTACAGGGGCGCCTATGGCTACACCTTC
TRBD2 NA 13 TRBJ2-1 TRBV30 CAWSVGGSDEQFF TGTGCCTGGAGTGTAGGCGGGAGTGATGAGCAGTTCTTC
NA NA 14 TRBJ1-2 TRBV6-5 CASTPDRLGGGYTF TGTGCCAGCACCCCGGACCGACTGGGAGGCGGCTACACCTTC
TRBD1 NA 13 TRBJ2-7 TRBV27 CASSFGTDYEQYF TGTGCCAGCAGTTTCGGGACAGACTACGAGCAGTACTTC
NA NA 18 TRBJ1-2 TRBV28 CASSFPWEGGIANYGYTF TGTGCCAGCAGTTTTCCCTGGGAGGGGGGGATAGCTAACTATGGCTACACCTTC
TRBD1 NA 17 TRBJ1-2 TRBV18 CASSPQEEAGGDYGYTF TGTGCCAGCTCACCCCAAGAGGAGGCAGGGGGAGACTATGGCTACACCTTC
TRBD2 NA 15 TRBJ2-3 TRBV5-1 CASSFSGRATDTQYF TGCGCCAGCAGCTTTAGCGGGAGGGCCACAGATACGCAGTATTTT